The 2 T cell receptor beta chains listed next were all sequenced from one sample in a study of T cells in Graves' hyperthyroidism and ophthalmopathy. Template material for amplifying TCR beta CDR3 regions consisted of RNA transcripts. The HTBI primer set served for first-round RT-PCR of the TCR CDR3. TCRdb itself ran the multiplex PCR reads through MiXCR, one entry per CDR3 protein. The table lists some 270,000 distinct CDR3 sequences, around 15% of them singletons. The sequenced sample was blood. The source is a woman in her thirties or forties with Graves' hyperthyroidism.

The sample holds a few counts of this clonotype. This chain links TRBV20-1 with TRBJ1-2, with 7 bases identical to TRBD1. The CDR3 loop spans 13 amino acids. Germline V gene data show CDR1 as DFQATT and CDR2 as SNEGSKA (reference sequence). With V trimmed by 6 bases and J by 2 bases, 6 bases remained unmatched. The CDR3 sequence is CSARQGLNYGYTF. The DNA for the CDR3 is TGCAGTGCCCGACAGGGCCTAAACTATGGCTACACCTTC.

The table lists this clonotype with many counts. This chain links TRBV6-1 with TRBJ1-1; D is perhaps TRBD1 (5 bases). The V gene's germline CDR1 is MNHNS and CDR2 SASEGT. V lost 8 bases and J lost 4, with 11 bases in between. The CDR3 is made up of 12 amino acids. In DNA, the CDR3 is TGTGCCAGCCTACGGAGGGGCACTGAAGCTTTCTTT. This encodes CASLRRGTEAFF.